This T cell receptor (beta chain) was identified in a study of OX40 agonist ivuxolimab in advanced cancers. A note on the overall study: The costimulatory receptor OX40 (CD134) was targeted by ivuxolimab, a fully human IgG2 agonistic monoclonal antibody. Intravenous ivuxolimab was administered to patients every 2 weeks at six dose levels: 0.01, 0.1, 0.3, 1.5, 3 and 10 mg/kg. Prior anti-PD-1, anti-PD-L1 or anti-CTLA-4 therapy was permitted, and 40% of dose-escalation patients had received checkpoint inhibitors. The paper reports the monotherapy dose-escalation portion (N of about 51 patients) of the phase I ivuxolimab trial. Partial responses occurred in three dose-escalation patients, of whom one had hepatocellular carcinoma and two had cutaneous melanoma. Peripheral TCRbeta sequencing aimed to test whether ivuxolimab altered TCR sequence diversity and caused clonal T-cell expansion. A male proportion of around 80% and a mean age of around 60 years, ranging from roughly 20 to 80, were recorded for the dose-escalation cohort. Of the roughly 52 patients in dose escalation, about 20 had hepatocellular carcinoma, about 15 had melanoma, 9 had renal cell carcinoma and 9 had head and neck cancer. Overall study results and their limits: In the 0.1-3.0 mg/kg groups, partial responders were among the patients with the lowest normalized peripheral clonal expansion, particularly in CD8+ T cells. At doses of 0.1 to 3.0 mg/kg, clonal expansion of both CD4+ and CD8+ T cells in blood was seen between baseline and week 6. The antigen specificity of the clonally expanded peripheral T cells was not determined. After ivuxolimab, CD8+ T cells had more expanded clones than CD4+ T cells on average. Low levels of normalized T-cell clonal expansion were also seen in some patients who did not respond.

Genomic DNA was isolated from the sorted cells so that the TCRbeta CDR3 region could be sequenced. TCRbeta CDR3 regions were sequenced using the immunoSEQ Assay. The immuneACCESS repertoire file appears here via TCRdb, limited to in-frame rearrangements. These files lack a portion of the clones; in checked studies, under half of the deficit traces to unresolved V genes, and the cause of the others is not known. This sample has 77,000 or so clones in its table, and less than 95% of those were observed once. The biggest ten clones account for 1.5% to 2% of the sample. Trimming removed 5 bases from V and 5 bases from J, leaving 12 bases between the germline ends. From the germline V gene, CDR1 is KGHSH and CDR2 is LQKENI. The CDR3, from cysteine to phenylalanine, totals 13 residues. Of the read, only the CDR3 DNA is kept; its 39 bases are in frame from base 1. This clone was counted only a few times. Its binding antigen is unknown. No per-base quality is available; no much larger clone lies one base away.

Patients with autoimmune disease history or receiving systemic immunosuppression were excluded from the trial. In every dose cohort, peripheral blood was drawn for TCR sequencing at baseline, cycle 4 day 1, and cycle 7 day 1. The samples were drawn from a first-in-human, open-label, multicenter phase I dose-escalation trial of ivuxolimab. The trial enrolled adults with locally advanced or metastatic head and neck squamous cell, hepatocellular, melanoma or renal cell carcinoma. Before TCR sequencing, CD4+ and CD8+ T cells were separately sorted from peripheral blood. Sequenced here: CD4+ or CD8+ T cells sorted from blood, sampled in a trial of the OX40 agonist ivuxolimab. This sequence uses TRBV18 and TRBJ1-1; no D gene can be assigned with confidence. This clonotype was obtained from an adult with an advanced solid tumor such as melanoma, head and neck, liver or kidney cancer. The CDR3 protein: CASSSADGTEAFF. The DNA sequence is as follows: TGTGCCAGCTCATCAGCGGACGGTACTGAAGCTTTCTTT.